This entry features one T cell receptor beta chain sequence. These data come from a study of T cells in tumors after PD-1 blockade. The junction had 8 bases not matched to a gene; V was cut back by 5 bases and J by 3 bases. The CDR3 totals 15 residues. CDR1 and CDR2 (germline): LNHDA, SQIVND (reference sequence). Here immunoSEQ multiplex PCR was the method, and the copy in TCRdb shows in-frame clones only, minus some. Of approximately 63,000 clones listed, under 80% are singletons. The rearrangement uses TRBV19 and TRBJ2-3; 7 bases map to TRBD2. The clonotype originates from a human donor with basal cell carcinoma. The starting material was PBMCs, obtained after anti-PD-1 treatment. This chain's CDR3 is CASSSSYGRTDTQYF. The CDR3 nucleotides are TGTGCCAGTAGTTCTAGCTACGGGAGGACAGATACGCAGTATTTT. Based on the CDR3 plus reference TRBV19 and TRBJ2-3, the full variable domain is DGGITQSPKYLFRKEGQNVTLSCEQNLNHDAMYWYRQDPGQGLRLIYYSQIVNDFQKGDIAEGYSVSREKKESFPLTVTSAQKNPTAFYLCASSSSYGRTDTQYFGPGTRLTVL.